These 32 T cell receptor beta chains came from one sample sequenced in a study of T cell responses to AZD1222 COVID-19 vaccine. Using immunoSEQ multiplex PCR, the repertoire was profiled, and TCRdb retains in-frame clones only, with some absent. Of 150,000 to 200,000 clones in the sample, 90% are singletons; the top ten hold approximately 4%. Sample: peripheral blood, taken 28 days after the second dose of the MenACWY control vaccine. The receptors derive from an adult who received the MenACWY meningococcal vaccine as a control.

This chain links TRBV4-1 with TRBJ2-7; 7 bases fit TRBD2. The V and J ends lost 1 base and 4 bases, in that order; junction bases with no gene match: 7. This CDR3 has 15 amino acids. Germline V CDR1 and CDR2: MGHRA, YSYEKL. The chain's CDR3 is CASSQVHASGYEQYF. In nucleotides, the CDR3 is TGCGCCAGCAGCCAAGTGCATGCTAGCGGTTACGAGCAGTACTTC.

The chain is built from TRBV28 and TRBJ2-6; either TRBD1 or TRBD2 may fit D (5 bases each). V shed 8 bases and J shed 0 bases, with 8 bases lying between them. Germline CDR1 reads MDHEN; CDR2 reads SYDVKM. The CDR3 is 14 amino acids. The CDR3 DNA sequence: TGTGCCAGCGGGGACGCCTCTGGGGCCAACGTCCTGACTTTC. This translates into CASGDASGANVLTF.

The V gene is TRBV12-3 or TRBV12-4, the J gene TRBJ2-2, with D unresolved. The CDR3 has 10 amino acids. The V end lost 10 bases, the J end lost 3 bases, and 3 bases lay between the germline ends. CDR3 nucleotides: TGTGCCACCTACACCGGGGAGCTGTTTTTT. It translates to CATYTGELFF.

A remark on this clone: The same CDR3 arises from other DNA sequences in this sample as well. The chain has TRBV28 and TRBJ1-3; D perhaps matches TRBD1 (5 bases). V was trimmed by 5 bases and J by 2 bases, leaving 13 bases between them. The CDR3 contains 15 residues. Germline CDR1 MDHEN, CDR2 SYDVKM. The CDR3 nucleotides read TGTGCCAGCAGTCCCCCCGACAGAGCTGGAAACACCATATATTTT. Its protein product is CASSPPDRAGNTIYF.

The rearrangement joins TRBV11-2 to TRBJ1-1; maybe TRBD1 (6 bases). In germline, CDR1 is SGHAT, CDR2 FQNNGV. The CDR3 is made up of 14 amino acids. Trimming shortened V by 1 base and J by 5 bases, and 11 bases separated the two germline ends. CDR3 amino acids: CASSLARGGTEAFF. In DNA, the CDR3 is TGTGCCAGCAGCTTAGCCAGGGGAGGTACTGAAGCTTTCTTT.

The CDR3: CATGGLGSRDLSLNEQYF. The CDR3 region has the DNA TGTGCCACGGGGGGCCTCGGAAGTCGGGACCTTTCGTTGAACGAGCAGTACTTC. The chain combines TRBV10-3 with TRBJ2-7; a weak D match, TRBD2 (7 bases). This CDR3 contains 18 residues. Looked up from germline, CDR1 is ENHRY and CDR2 is SYGVKD. The V and J ends lost 10 bases and 5 bases respectively, with 33 bases between them.

This rearrangement joins TRBV12-2 to TRBJ1-2. TRBV12-2 is labeled a pseudogene. CDR3 length: 14 amino acids. DNA for the CDR3: TGTGCAAGTCGCCCACCGCTCAGGACCCATGGCTACACCTTC. Residues: CASRPPLRTHGYTF.

The CDR3 sequence: CASSRGSDRGTEAFF. The CDR3 nucleotides read TGTGCCAGCAGTCGGGGCTCGGATCGCGGCACTGAAGCTTTCTTT. The rearrangement uses TRBV27 and TRBJ1-1; a weak D match, TRBD1 (5 bases). V lost 5 bases, J lost 4 bases, and 17 bases lay in between. The germline gives CDR1 MNHEY, CDR2 SMNVEV (reference sequence). The length of the CDR3 is 15 residues.

The rearrangement uses TRBV7-9 and TRBJ1-3, with D possibly being TRBD1 (6 bases). The CDR3 extends over 15 amino acids. Trimming pared 1 base from V and 0 bases from J, leaving 7 bases between. Germline V lookup: CDR1 SEHNR, CDR2 FQNEAQ (reference sequence). Here the CDR3 reads CASSLGGGSGNTIYF. In DNA, the CDR3 is TGTGCCAGCAGCTTAGGAGGGGGCTCTGGAAACACCATATATTTT.

The chain combines TRBV18 with TRBJ1-1, with TRBD1 matching 8 bases. J lost 5 bases, V lost 5 bases, and 4 bases had no gene match. CDR1 is KGHSH, CDR2 LQKENI, per germline. This CDR3 is 13 amino acids long. The CDR3 DNA reads TGTGCCAGCTCAACCCGACAGGGGACTGAAGCTTTCTTT. Translation: CASSTRQGTEAFF.

This chain connects TRBV18 to TRBJ1-1, with D perhaps TRBD1 (6 bases). Germline CDR1 and CDR2: KGHSH and LQKENI. The CDR3 totals 15 residues. The V end was cut by 3 bases, the J end by 0 bases, with 11 bases between. The chain's CDR3 is CASSPGAEMNTEAFF. In nucleotides, the CDR3 is TGTGCCAGCTCACCGGGGGCAGAGATGAACACTGAAGCTTTCTTT.

In DNA form, the CDR3 reads TGTGCCAGCAGTGACTCAGGGCACGGGGCGGACACAGATACGCAGTATTTT. Its protein product is CASSDSGHGADTDTQYF. The rearrangement joins TRBV6-4 to TRBJ2-3, with D tentatively TRBD1 or TRBD2 (5 bases each). The length of the CDR3 is 17 residues. Trimming cost V 0 bases and J 2 bases, with 15 bases left between them. Germline lookup yields CDR1 MRHNA and CDR2 SNTAGT.

The J gene is TRBJ2-1, the V gene TRBV3-1 (or the pseudogene TRBV3-2), with TRBD2 identical over 9 bases. CDR3 length: 18 amino acids. CDR1 is LGHDT and CDR2 is YNNKEL in the germline V gene (reference sequence). Trimming took 4 bases from V and 4 from J; bases not matched to a gene: 14. The CDR3 here is CASSPSRTGGRVYNEQFF. The CDR3 DNA reads TGTGCCAGCAGCCCCTCCCGGACTGGCGGGAGGGTATACAATGAGCAGTTCTTC.

This clone was seen only a few times. The chain has TRBV28 and TRBJ1-2, with 7 positions matching TRBD1. Trimming at V came to 6 bases and at J to 8 bases, leaving 6 bases not matched to a gene. The CDR3 is 12 residues long. CDR1 and CDR2 from the germline V gene are MDHEN and SYDVKM. CDR3 in DNA: TGTGCCAGCAGGATGACAGGGACGGGCTACACCTTC. Translation gives CASRMTGTGYTF.

The V gene is TRBV6-5, the J gene TRBJ1-3, with D perhaps matching TRBD1 (6 bases). The CDR3 contains 15 residues. V dropped 7 bases and J dropped 0 bases, with 13 bases sitting between them. CDR1 and CDR2 from the germline V gene are MNHEY and SVGAGI. The CDR3 coding sequence is TGTGCCAGCACCACAGGGCAGCTCTCTGGAAACACCATATATTTT. Protein sequence: CASTTGQLSGNTIYF.

This chain links TRBV7-8 with TRBJ2-1, with unresolved D. V was clipped by 5 bases and J by 15 bases, with 17 bases between them. CDR1 is SGHVS and CDR2 is FQNEAQ in the germline V gene. CDR3 length: 12 residues. The CDR3 DNA reads TGTGCCAGCAGCCCAAAGTTAGCAGCGCCGTTCTTC. Translation: CASSPKLAAPFF.

The chain joins TRBV11-2 to TRBJ1-1, with TRBD1 as a possible D gene (5 bases). V shed 1 base and J shed 2 bases, with 11 bases lying between them. In germline, CDR1 is SGHAT, CDR2 FQNNGV. This CDR3 contains 15 residues. DNA of the CDR3: TGTGCCAGCAGCTTAGTTCAGGGACCAAACACTGAAGCTTTCTTT. Protein sequence: CASSLVQGPNTEAFF.

J is TRBJ2-3 and V is TRBV5-1; D gene uncertain. The CDR3 is 13 residues long. Germline V gene lookup returns CDR1 SGHRS and CDR2 YFSETQ. V lost 6 bases and J lost 0, with 8 bases in between. CDR3 in amino acids: CASMSGSTDTQYF. The CDR3 nucleotides read TGCGCCAGCATGTCCGGAAGCACAGATACGCAGTATTTT.

This chain uses TRBV24-1 with TRBJ1-1; D possibly corresponds to TRBD1 (5 bases). V lost 6 bases and J 4 bases, leaving 17 bases between the germline ends. Germline V gene data show CDR1 as KGHDR and CDR2 as SFDVKD. The CDR3 length is 15 residues. CDR3 protein: CATSFPAGVTTEAFF. DNA of the CDR3: TGTGCCACCAGTTTTCCCGCGGGGGTGACCACTGAAGCTTTCTTT.

This rearrangement joins TRBV28 to TRBJ1-2; 7 bases fit TRBD1. Unmatched junction bases numbered 16, after V lost 6 bases and J lost 3 bases. The germline CDR1 and CDR2 sequences are MDHEN and SYDVKM. The CDR3 totals 17 residues. CDR3: CASSLLSRQGDDYGYTF. Here the CDR3 DNA reads TGTGCCAGCAGCCTTTTATCCCGACAGGGTGATGACTATGGCTACACCTTC.

In DNA, the CDR3 is TGTGCCAGCAGTTTGGGGGACAGGGTCTATGGCTACACCTTC. It translates to CASSLGDRVYGYTF. The genes are TRBV28 and TRBJ1-2; 9 nucleotides match TRBD1. Germline V gene data show CDR1 as MDHEN and CDR2 as SYDVKM. V shed 3 bases, J shed 4 bases, and the junction held 3 bases outside the gene matches. This CDR3 is 14 amino acids long.

The rearrangement uses TRBV5-4 and TRBJ2-5; 13 positions match TRBD2. The CDR3 extends over 16 amino acids. The ends lost 4 bases at V and 4 bases at J; junction bases unmatched: 7. Germline V lookup: CDR1 SGHNT, CDR2 YYREEE (reference sequence). CDR3 bases: TGTGCCAGCAGCCCGGGGACTAGCGGGGTGCGAGAGACCCAGTACTTC. Translated, it gives CASSPGTSGVRETQYF.

This clone showed up just once. The J gene is TRBJ2-2, the V gene TRBV7-8; a weak D match, TRBD2 (5 bases). V was pared by 0 bases and J by 6 bases, with 20 bases between. This CDR3 comprises 18 residues. CDR1 and CDR2 (germline): SGHVS, FQNEAQ. For the CDR3, the DNA is TGTGCCAGCAGCTTAGCCGCCGGCGGGTTTGGAATCTCCGGGGAGCTGTTTTTT. Translating it yields CASSLAAGGFGISGELFF.

This clone showed up just once. The rearrangement links TRBV28 to TRBJ2-7; D possibly corresponds to TRBD1 (5 bases). Germline V lookup: CDR1 MDHEN, CDR2 SYDVKM. CDR3 size: 15 residues. V lost 8 bases, J lost 2 bases, and 19 bases lay in between. The CDR3 DNA reads TGTGCCAGCGGCCGACCACAGGCCCCCCCCTACGAGCAGTACTTC. Translated, it gives CASGRPQAPPYEQYF.

The chain carries TRBV30 and TRBJ2-3; possible D gene TRBD2, 5 bases. The ends were cut back, 3 bases at V and 5 bases at J, with 6 bases in the middle. The CDR3 runs to 11 residues. CDR1 and CDR2 from the germline V gene are GTSNPN and SVGIG (reference sequence). The CDR3 sequence: CAWSGGDTQYF. CDR3 nucleotide sequence: TGTGCCTGGAGCGGAGGAGATACGCAGTATTTT.

This chain connects TRBV7-2 to TRBJ2-7, with TRBD1 matching 7 bases. The V and J ends lost 2 bases and 1 base, in that order; junction bases with no gene match: 5. The CDR3 runs 15 residues. Germline CDR1 and CDR2: SGHTA and FQGNSA. CDR3 sequence: CASSLLGQASYEQYF. In DNA, the CDR3 is TGTGCCAGCAGCTTACTCGGACAGGCGTCCTACGAGCAGTACTTC.

About this clone: The identical CDR3 is also encoded by other nucleotide sequences in the sample. This chain uses TRBV3-1 (or the pseudogene TRBV3-2) with TRBJ2-1; the D is unclear. Trimming took off 0 bases at V and 6 bases at J, with 3 bases between the two ends. Per germline, CDR1 LGHDT and CDR2 YNNKEL (reference sequence). The CDR3 spans 12 residues. The CDR3: CASSQDLNEQFF. CDR3 nucleotides: TGTGCCAGCAGCCAAGATCTCAATGAGCAGTTCTTC.

Only one count was recorded for this clone. The chain couples TRBV11-1 to TRBJ1-3, with D uncertain. This CDR3 spans 14 amino acids. V was shortened by 2 bases and J by 1 base, with 6 bases between the two germline ends. Per the germline V gene, CDR1 is SGHAT and CDR2 is FQDESV (reference sequence). CDR3 protein: CASSLWSSGNTIYF. The CDR3 DNA reads TGTGCCAGCAGCTTATGGTCTTCTGGAAACACCATATATTTT.

This clone was counted a few times. The V and J genes are TRBV19 and TRBJ1-2, with D hard to call. Trimming took 3 bases from V and 9 from J, leaving 11 bases between them. The CDR3 length is 12 residues. Germline values: CDR1 LNHDA, CDR2 SQIVND (reference sequence). The CDR3 nucleotides read TGTGCCAGTAGTATCGTAGGAAGAAGCTACACCTTC. Translation gives CASSIVGRSYTF.

The V gene is TRBV30, the J gene TRBJ2-1; weak D call: TRBD2 (5 bases). Germline V gene sequence: CDR1 GTSNPN, CDR2 SVGIG (reference sequence). Trimming stripped 1 base from V and 7 bases from J, with 5 bases between. The CDR3 sequence is 11 residues long. The CDR3 is CAWSGRNEQFF. The CDR3 DNA reads as TGTGCCTGGAGTGGGAGGAATGAGCAGTTCTTC.

The chain couples TRBV28 to TRBJ1-3; no firm D call. There are 14 residues in the CDR3. Trimming shortened V by 7 bases and J by 4 bases, and 14 bases separated the two germline ends. Per germline, CDR1 MDHEN and CDR2 SYDVKM. CDR3 residues: CASKLRQRGNTIYF. In DNA, the CDR3 is TGTGCCAGCAAATTAAGGCAGCGGGGAAACACCATATATTTT.

The rearrangement uses TRBV11-2 and TRBJ2-1, with TRBD2 as a possible D gene (5 bases). V gave up 7 bases and J gave up 6 bases, with 19 bases separating them. CDR3 length equals 15 residues. Germline CDR1 and CDR2: SGHAT and FQNNGV. The DNA for the CDR3 is TGTGCCAGCAATGACCGGAGGTCTCGGGGCAATGAGCAGTTCTTC. Translation gives CASNDRRSRGNEQFF.